These 2 T cell receptor beta chains were all obtained from the same sample, sequenced in a study of T-cell reconstitution after alpha-beta-depleted transplantation in children. As it was prepared, the TCRbeta library received unique molecular identifiers. Using its own MiXCR run on the PCR reads, TCRdb lists one record per CDR3 protein. The table lists hundreds of thousands of distinct CDR3 sequences, roughly 13% of them singletons. The sample here was PBMCs, mostly from graft donor cells, taken 360 days after TCRalphabeta/CD19-depleted stem cell transplant. These receptors originate from a male patient between 10 and 17 years old who had a stem cell transplant for acute myeloid leukemia, so the T cells may come from the graft donor.

This clonotype occurred a few times. The V call is TRBV19, the J call TRBJ2-1, with 11 bases matching TRBD2. The CDR3 sequence is 16 residues long. Germline V gene data show CDR1 as LNHDA and CDR2 as SQIVND (reference sequence). Trimming took 4 bases from V and 2 from J; bases not matched to a gene: 4. CDR3 DNA sequence: TGTGCCAGTAGTACCTCTAGCGGGGGGCCCTACAATGAGCAGTTCTTC. Its translation: CASSTSSGGPYNEQFF. The full variable domain, rest sourced from reference TRBV19 and TRBJ2-1, is DGGITQSPKYLFRKEGQNVTLSCEQNLNHDAMYWYRQDPGQGLRLIYYSQIVNDFQKGDIAEGYSVSREKKESFPLTVTSAQKNPTAFYLCASSTSSGGPYNEQFFGPGTRLTVL.

This clonotype was observed a few times. A read error is possible here, since a much larger clone lies one base away. V and J are TRBV11-1 and TRBJ1-1; possible D gene TRBD1, 6 bases. The CDR3 contains 14 residues. Trimming pared 2 bases from V and 0 bases from J, leaving 7 bases between. Germline loops: CDR1 SGHAT, CDR2 FQDESV (reference sequence). In DNA form, the CDR3 reads TGTGCCAGCAGCTTAAACAGGGTGAACACTGAAGCTTTCTTT. It yields the protein CASSLNRVNTEAFF.